The 26 T cell receptor beta chains reported below all come from one sample, sequenced in a study of early T cells in non-severe SARS-CoV-2 infection. TCRdb reanalysed the 5' RACE reads using MiXCR and keeps one entry per CDR3 protein. There are around 50,000 distinct CDR3 sequences in the sample; 6.2% occur only once, and about 3.9% lies in the top ten. The sample comprised whole blood. The receptors derive from an adult who was a healthcare worker with PCR-confirmed SARS-CoV-2 infection or an uninfected control (not recorded which).

The table lists this clonotype with many counts. The chain has TRBV9 and TRBJ2-5; TRBD1 or TRBD2 may be the D gene (5 bases each). V dropped 4 bases and J dropped 1 base, with 8 bases sitting between them. Germline CDR1 is SGDLS and CDR2 is YYNGEE. This CDR3 spans 13 amino acids. CDR3 region: CASSPGTQETQYF. The CDR3 coding sequence is TGTGCCAGCAGCCCTGGGACCCAAGAGACCCAGTACTTC.

At least ten counts were recorded for this clonotype. The chain carries TRBV15 and TRBJ2-3; 8 bases align to TRBD2. Looked up from germline, CDR1 is LNHNV and CDR2 is YYDKDF (reference sequence). V gave up 0 bases and J gave up 0 bases; unmatched junction bases: 17. The CDR3 length is 21 residues. This CDR3 is CATSRDLGIAGGTASTDTQYF. DNA for the CDR3: TGTGCCACCAGCAGAGATCTCGGTATTGCGGGGGGAACAGCTAGCACAGATACGCAGTATTTT.

The table lists this clonotype with many counts. V usage is TRBV20-1 and J usage is TRBJ2-7, with D possibly TRBD2 on 6 matching bases. This CDR3 spans 15 amino acids. Germline V lookup: CDR1 DFQATT, CDR2 SNEGSKA (reference sequence). V gave up 1 base and J gave up 0 bases, with 13 bases separating them. The CDR3 loop is CSARGTDYRSYEQYF. In nucleotides, the CDR3 is TGCAGTGCTAGAGGCACGGACTACCGCTCCTACGAGCAGTACTTC.

This clonotype was seen at least ten times. This chain links TRBV11-2 with TRBJ2-1; D remains unclear. CDR3 size: 14 residues. V was trimmed by 1 base and J by 4 bases, leaving 8 bases between them. Germline V lookup: CDR1 SGHAT, CDR2 FQNNGV. In DNA, the CDR3 is TGTGCCAGCAGCTTAGGGTCGGCTTACAATGAGCAGTTCTTC. Translating gives CASSLGSAYNEQFF.

This clonotype has just a few counts. CDR3 in DNA: TGTGCCAGCTCTCCATCTAGCAATCAGCCCCAGCATTTT. It codes for CASSPSSNQPQHF. V and J are TRBV18 and TRBJ1-5; no reliable D call. The CDR3 length is 13 residues. Deletions cut 6 bases from V and 0 bases from J, with 6 bases between. Germline CDR1 is KGHSH and CDR2 is LQKENI.

The chain recombines TRBV7-2 with TRBJ2-7, with D perhaps matching TRBD1 (6 bases). The CDR3 has 17 amino acids. Between the trimmed V and J ends, which lost 4 bases and 3 bases, there was a span of 22 bases. Germline CDR1 reads SGHTA; CDR2 reads FQGNSA. CDR3: CASSSRGGGTYHYEQYF. In DNA form, the CDR3 reads TGTGCCAGCAGCTCGAGAGGTGGGGGCACTTACCACTACGAGCAGTACTTC. Full variable domain (remainder filled in from reference TRBV7-2 and TRBJ2-7): GAGVSQSPSNKVTEKGKDVELRCDPISGHTALYWYRQSLGQGLEFLIYFQGNSAPDKSGLPSDRFSAERTGGSVSTLTIQRTQQEDSAVYLCASSSRGGGTYHYEQYFGPGTRLTVT.

The chain links TRBV5-1 to TRBJ1-3; 8 bases are shared with TRBD1. In germline, CDR1 is SGHRS, CDR2 YFSETQ. The CDR3 runs 14 residues. With 3 bases clipped from V and 3 bases from J, the junction kept 2 bases outside the gene matches. The CDR3 here is CASSYGQGGNTIYF. The CDR3 nucleotides read TGCGCCAGCAGCTACGGACAGGGTGGAAACACCATATATTTT.

Only a few counts were recorded for this clonotype. The rearrangement links TRBV10-1 to TRBJ2-2; 8 nucleotides line up with TRBD2. J was trimmed by 5 bases and V by 4 bases; bases with no gene match: 3. Germline loops: CDR1 WNHNN, CDR2 SYGVQD (reference sequence). The CDR3 has 14 amino acids. CDR3 sequence reads: CASSAGLETGELFF. The CDR3 nucleotides are TGCGCCAGCAGTGCGGGACTAGAAACCGGGGAGCTGTTTTTT.

There are many counts of this clonotype. This chain links TRBV7-6 with TRBJ2-3; TRBD1 aligns across 10 bases. Per germline, CDR1 SGHVS and CDR2 FNYEAQ. The CDR3 spans 14 residues. V shed 3 bases, J shed 6 bases, and the junction held 3 bases outside the gene matches. CDR3 sequence reads: CASSLTGGLDTQYF. CDR3 bases: TGTGCCAGCAGCTTGACAGGGGGCCTCGATACGCAGTATTTT. The entire variable domain, with the rest obtained from reference TRBV7-6 and TRBJ2-3, is as follows: GAGVSQSPRYKVTKRGQDVALRCDPISGHVSLYWYRQALGQGPEFLTYFNYEAQQDKSGLPNDRFSAERPEGSISTLTIQRTEQRDSAMYRCASSLTGGLDTQYFGPGTRLTVL.

This clonotype occurred many times. V gene TRBV11-2 combines with J gene TRBJ2-1; 14 nucleotides agree with TRBD2. Looked up from germline, CDR1 is SGHAT and CDR2 is FQNNGV. The length of the CDR3 is 15 residues. The V segment lost 6 bases and the J segment 8 bases; nucleotides outside the gene matches: 6. CDR3 bases: TGTGCCAGCAGATCCGGACTAGCGGGGGGCGATGAGCAGTTCTTC. Translated: CASRSGLAGGDEQFF.

This clonotype was recorded at least ten times. The V call is TRBV6-5, the J call TRBJ1-5; D gene uncertain. Deletions cut 8 bases from V and 2 bases from J, with 10 bases between. This CDR3 region has 13 residues. From germline, CDR1 is MNHEY and CDR2 SVGAGI. CDR3: CASSPDRNQPQHF. The CDR3 nucleotides read TGTGCCAGCTCACCAGATCGCAATCAGCCCCAGCATTTT.

This clonotype has at least ten counts. CDR3 nucleotide sequence: TGTGCCAGCTCACCATTTGGGGGTTCTGAAGCTTTCTTT. Protein sequence: CASSPFGGSEAFF. The chain joins TRBV18 to TRBJ1-1; a possible D gene is TRBD1 (5 bases). The ends were cut back, 2 bases at V and 6 bases at J, with 10 bases in the middle. Germline V lookup: CDR1 KGHSH, CDR2 LQKENI. CDR3 length: 13 residues.

Only a few counts were recorded for this clonotype. The genes are TRBV6-1 and TRBJ2-3, with 7 positions matching TRBD1. J was trimmed by 4 bases and V by 2 bases; bases with no gene match: 9. Germline CDR1 reads MNHNS; CDR2 reads SASEGT. This CDR3 has 16 residues. For the CDR3, the DNA is TGTGCCAGCAGTGAACGGACAGGTGGACGGGCAGATACGCAGTATTTT. Protein: CASSERTGGRADTQYF.

V and J are TRBV7-8 and TRBJ2-7; D possibly uses TRBD1 or TRBD2 (6 bases each). V gave up 1 base and J gave up 6 bases, with 13 bases separating them. The CDR3 is 14 amino acids. CDR1 SGHVS and CDR2 FQNEAQ come from the germline V gene. CDR3 DNA: TGTGCCAGCAGCTTAGGGCCCAGGGGAGGCGAGCAGTACTTC. The encoded protein is CASSLGPRGGEQYF.

There are a few counts of this clonotype. The V call is TRBV7-2, the J call TRBJ2-1, with 9 bases identical to TRBD1. CDR3 length equals 13 residues. In germline, CDR1 is SGHTA, CDR2 FQGNSA. The trim removed 4 bases at V and 10 bases at J, leaving 5 bases unmatched. CDR3: CASSYDRGREQFF. The CDR3 nucleotides read TGTGCCAGCAGCTACGACAGGGGGAGGGAGCAGTTCTTC.

By sample share, this clonotype is medium-sized. J is TRBJ2-7 and V is TRBV20-1, with D tentatively TRBD1 (6 bases). The V end was cut by 4 bases, the J end by 4 bases, with 11 bases between. The CDR3 contains 12 residues. Looked up from germline, CDR1 is DFQATT and CDR2 is SNEGSKA (reference sequence). The CDR3 protein is CSATQGQYEQYF. DNA of the CDR3: TGCAGTGCTACCCAGGGGCAGTACGAGCAGTACTTC.

This clonotype was seen ten or more times. The chain is built from TRBV5-5 and TRBJ1-6; 10 positions agree with TRBD1. V dropped 0 bases and J dropped 7; count of bases not matched to a gene: 4. The CDR3 has 16 amino acids. CDR1 and CDR2 from the germline V gene are SGHKS and YYEKEE (reference sequence). CDR3 loop: CASSLGQGAGNSPLHF. CDR3 bases: TGTGCCAGCAGCTTGGGACAGGGGGCAGGCAATTCACCCCTCCACTTT.

The table lists this clonotype with many counts. V gene TRBV9 combines with J gene TRBJ2-2, with 10 positions matching TRBD2. The germline CDR1 and CDR2 sequences are SGDLS and YYNGEE. The J segment lost 4 bases and the V segment lost 6 bases, leaving 9 bases of the junction unmatched. The CDR3 spans 16 residues. CDR3 DNA sequence: TGTGCCAGCACATCCGGGACTAGCGTGTCCACCGGGGAGCTGTTTTTT. Its protein is CASTSGTSVSTGELFF.

This clonotype has at least ten counts. V usage is TRBV5-6 and J usage is TRBJ2-1; maybe TRBD1 (5 bases). V lost 1 base, J lost 4 bases, and 15 bases lay in between. Germline lookup yields CDR1 SGHDT and CDR2 YYEEEE. The CDR3 contains 16 residues. DNA of the CDR3: TGTGCCAGCAGCTTGTTAATAGGGGATAGGTACAATGAGCAGTTCTTC. Its protein is CASSLLIGDRYNEQFF.

This clonotype was picked up many times. The genes are TRBV7-9 and TRBJ1-3, with TRBD1 matching 9 bases. The CDR3 extends over 15 amino acids. Germline CDR1 and CDR2: SEHNR and FQNEAQ (reference sequence). With V trimmed by 3 bases and J by 1 base, 1 base remained unmatched. As DNA, the CDR3 is TGTGCCAGCAGCTTCGGACAGGGGTCTGGAAACACCATATATTTT. This sequence encodes CASSFGQGSGNTIYF.

This clonotype was picked up many times. J is TRBJ2-4 and V is TRBV6-5, with a possible D match to TRBD2 (5 bases). In germline, CDR1 is MNHEY, CDR2 SVGAGI. This CDR3 is built from 16 residues. The germline V and J ends were trimmed by 4 bases and 2 bases, with 15 bases remaining between them. CDR3 DNA: TGTGCCAGCAGTTTGGGCAAGGAGGTAACCAAAAACATTCAGTACTTC. Its protein is CASSLGKEVTKNIQYF.

V and J are TRBV5-4 and TRBJ2-3; tentative D call: TRBD1 (5 bases). From germline, CDR1 is SGHNT and CDR2 YYREEE (reference sequence). The ends were cut back, 3 bases at V and 5 bases at J, with 16 bases in the middle. The CDR3 is 15 amino acids. The CDR3 reads CASSSMDKTRDTQYF. The CDR3 DNA sequence: TGTGCCAGCAGCTCCATGGACAAGACGAGAGATACGCAGTATTTT.

A few counts support this clonotype. This sequence joins TRBV27 and TRBJ2-3, with D perhaps TRBD1 (5 bases). This CDR3 comprises 13 residues. The V gene lost 6 bases and the J gene lost 1 base, with 8 bases spanning the gap. Germline V CDR1 and CDR2: MNHEY, SMNVEV (reference sequence). This CDR3 is CASSPQGTDTQYF. CDR3 DNA sequence: TGTGCCAGCAGCCCACAGGGCACAGATACGCAGTATTTT.

This clonotype showed up many times. The chain is built from TRBV10-1 and TRBJ2-5, with 9 nucleotides matching TRBD1. J was trimmed by 7 bases and V by 5 bases; bases with no gene match: 8. Per the germline V gene, CDR1 is WNHNN and CDR2 is SYGVQD (reference sequence). The CDR3 is 14 amino acids. CDR3 bases: TGCGCCAGCAGTTTGGACAGGGGAGGCTTGACCCAGTACTTC. Translation: CASSLDRGGLTQYF.

This clonotype was observed at least ten times. This sequence joins TRBV7-2 and TRBJ2-7; D not certain. CDR1 SGHTA and CDR2 FQGNSA come from the germline V gene. The CDR3 covers 14 residues. The ends were cut back, 1 base at V and 7 bases at J, with 14 bases in the middle. The CDR3, as DNA: TGTGCCAGCAGCTTAGGCAACCGGCCTGAGGAGCAGTACTTC. It is translated as CASSLGNRPEEQYF.

This clonotype appeared many times. The chain carries TRBV11-2 and TRBJ2-7; D is unresolved. The germline V and J ends were trimmed by 2 bases and 4 bases, with 21 bases remaining between them. Germline CDR1 reads SGHAT; CDR2 reads FQNNGV. This CDR3 has 17 residues. CDR3 protein: CASSLSTWSSSLYEQYF. The CDR3 region has the DNA TGTGCCAGCAGCTTATCCACGTGGTCCTCTTCTCTTTACGAGCAGTACTTC.